This T cell receptor (beta chain) was captured in a study of neurological immune-mediated disorders. Ten or more counts support this clonotype. As for time point: longitudinal time-point 2. Where libraries were unsorted, they were derived from 2 million PBMCs stored at -80 degrees C. Each CDR3 protein is one row after TCRdb ran MiXCR on the 5' RACE reads. The data hold about 80,000 distinct CDR3 sequences, with 5.8% observed a single time. The material sequenced was PBMCs. The clonotype was recovered from a woman aged 55-69 years with multiple sclerosis.

The CDR3 bases are TGTGCCACCCTCCCGGGTGAACTTTACGAGCAGTACTTC. Protein product: CATLPGELYEQYF. This rearrangement joins TRBV25-1 to TRBJ2-7; D remains ambiguous. Trimming took 10 bases from V and 4 from J, leaving 17 bases between them. The CDR3 is made up of 13 amino acids. CDR1 MGHDK and CDR2 SYGVNS come from the germline V gene.